The present TCR beta chain was sequenced within a study of blood T cell repertoires in COVID-19. Trimming left V 4 bases short and J 0 bases short, with 14 bases between. CDR3 length: 15 residues. Germline CDR1 SGHNT, CDR2 YYREEE (reference sequence). Assay: immunoSEQ multiplex PCR; the TCRdb copy retains only in-frame clones and omits some. The profile shows 200,000 to 300,000 clones, about four fifths of them singletons. The chain employs TRBV5-4 and TRBJ2-7; tentatively, D is TRBD1 (5 bases). The sequencing sample was made of peripheral blood. The sequence derives from an elderly man with acute or convalescent COVID-19. CDR3 sequence: CASSPDSLFSYEQYF. The CDR3 DNA follows: TGTGCCAGCAGCCCCGACAGCCTCTTCTCCTACGAGCAGTACTTC.